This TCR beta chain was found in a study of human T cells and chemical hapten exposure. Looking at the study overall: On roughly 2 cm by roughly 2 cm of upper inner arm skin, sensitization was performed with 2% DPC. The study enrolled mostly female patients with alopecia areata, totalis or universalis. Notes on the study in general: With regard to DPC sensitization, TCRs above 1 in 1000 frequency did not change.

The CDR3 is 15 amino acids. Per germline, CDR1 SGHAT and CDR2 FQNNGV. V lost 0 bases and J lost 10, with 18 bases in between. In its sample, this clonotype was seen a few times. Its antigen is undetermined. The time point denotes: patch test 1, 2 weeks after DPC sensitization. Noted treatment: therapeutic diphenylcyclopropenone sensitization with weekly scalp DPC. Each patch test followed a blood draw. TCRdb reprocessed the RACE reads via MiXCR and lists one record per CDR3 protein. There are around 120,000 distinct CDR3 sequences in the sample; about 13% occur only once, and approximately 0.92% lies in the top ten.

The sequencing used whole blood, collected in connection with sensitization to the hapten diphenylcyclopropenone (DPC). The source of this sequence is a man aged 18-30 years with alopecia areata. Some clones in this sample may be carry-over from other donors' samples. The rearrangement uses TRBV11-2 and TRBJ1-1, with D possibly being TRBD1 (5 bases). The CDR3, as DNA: TGTGCCAGCAGCTTAGATTGGTCCGGGACCCCTCTAGCTTTCTTT. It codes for CASSLDWSGTPLAFF.